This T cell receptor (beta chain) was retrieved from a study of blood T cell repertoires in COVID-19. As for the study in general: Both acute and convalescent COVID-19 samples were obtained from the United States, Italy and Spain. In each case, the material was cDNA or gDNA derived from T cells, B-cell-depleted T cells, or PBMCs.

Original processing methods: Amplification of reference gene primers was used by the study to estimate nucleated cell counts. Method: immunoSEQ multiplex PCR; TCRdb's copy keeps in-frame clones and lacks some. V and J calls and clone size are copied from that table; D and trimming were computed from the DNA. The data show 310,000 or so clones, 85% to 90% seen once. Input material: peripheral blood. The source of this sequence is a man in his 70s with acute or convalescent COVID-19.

This CDR3 reads CASSDRALGGELFF. Written as DNA, the CDR3 is TGTGCCAGCTCCGACAGGGCACTGGGCGGGGAGCTGTTTTTT. V is TRBV6-5 and J is TRBJ2-2; 7 nucleotides line up with TRBD1. Germline CDR1 is MNHEY and CDR2 is SVGAGI. The trim removed 8 bases at V and 7 bases at J, leaving 10 bases unmatched. The CDR3 spans 14 residues.